Reported below is one T cell receptor beta chain. The CDR3 runs 13 residues. The germline gives CDR1 SGHAT, CDR2 FQDESV (reference sequence). V shed 5 bases and J shed 6 bases, with 13 bases lying between them. Sorted-subset replicate PCR reactions contained around 220 ng DNA, corresponding to tens of thousands of T cell genomes. Here immunoSEQ multiplex PCR was the method, and the copy in TCRdb shows in-frame clones only, minus some. The table includes approximately 2,000,000 clones, about 94% detected once. These data originate in a study of shared clonotypes between healthy human individuals. Selected positively for CCR7 and CD45RO-negative, naive CD8 cells excluded terminally differentiated effector memory CD45RA+ cells. Everyone who donated was a Caucasian adult who lived in Nashville, Tennessee.

V usage is TRBV11-1 and J usage is TRBJ1-2; the D is unclear. This TCR derives from a man between 18 and 29 years old in good health. Some clones in this sample may be carry-over from other donors' samples. Sequences were obtained from naive CD8+ T cells from PBMCs. The CDR3 region has the DNA TGTGCCAGCAGCCCTCCAGTCCTGGATGGCTACACCTTC. Protein: CASSPPVLDGYTF.